This entry features one T cell receptor (beta chain) sequence. This may be a read error: a much more frequent sequence differs by one nucleotide. CDR3 size: 15 residues. Deletions cut 5 bases from V and 3 bases from J, with 13 bases between. Germline V CDR1 and CDR2: MNHEY, SVGEGT. The data were taken from a study of T cells in Graves' hyperthyroidism and ophthalmopathy. Study at large: Peripheral blood specimens were obtained at initial diagnosis, prior to any treatment.

Researchers amplified the TCR beta CDR3 regions from RNA transcripts. The TCR CDR3 was amplified in a first-round RT-PCR using the HTBI primer set. TCRdb called the multiplex PCR reads again in MiXCR, with one record for every CDR3 protein. The data show fewer than 350,000 distinct CDR3 sequences, around 20% seen once. Out of approximately 10 ml of fresh peripheral blood came the PBMCs. Sequenced sample: blood. This chain joins TRBV6-2 or TRBV6-3 and TRBJ1-4, with TRBD1 as a possible D gene (5 bases). This receptor was taken from a woman in her 50s with Graves' hyperthyroidism. The CDR3 loop reads CASSPQGTPNEKLFF. The CDR3 DNA sequence: TGTGCCAGCAGTCCTCAGGGAACGCCTAATGAAAAACTGTTTTTT.